This entry describes one T cell receptor (beta chain). Antigen: not known. The entry originates in a study of cytomegalovirus exposure and HLA in healthy donors. The study's findings and limits: Most TCRs appeared rarely, but some public TCRs recurred in many donors. Researchers catalogued 164 TCR beta chains as cytomegalovirus-associated.

The PCR contained 60 Vbeta and 13 Jbeta primers. TCRdb keeps only in-frame clones here, not all; method: immunoSEQ multiplex PCR. Of over 100,000 clones listed, around 77% are singletons. Donors counted as nominally healthy when sampled, yet unrecorded immune exposures were likely. CDR3 length: 15 amino acids. Germline trimming cut 6 bases from V and 4 bases from J; bases unmatched to any gene: 10. In germline, CDR1 is SQVTM, CDR2 ANQGSEA. The material sequenced was PBMCs. The rearrangement joins TRBV29-1 to TRBJ2-2; the match to TRBD2 covers 8 bases. This clonotype originated in a male donor in good health and CMV-seropositive. In nucleotides, the CDR3 is TGCAGCGTAGAACTAGCGGAACATATCACCGGGGAGCTGTTTTTT. Translation gives CSVELAEHITGELFF.